This T cell receptor beta chain stems from a study of control samples from healthy donors and cancer patients. Trimming stripped 0 bases from V and 7 bases from J, with 19 bases between. This CDR3 contains 16 residues. CDR1 and CDR2 from the germline V gene are LNHDA and SQIVND (reference sequence). Clones were sequenced by immunoSEQ multiplex PCR, and TCRdb holds only the in-frame ones, with some missing. The sample contains some 80,000 clones, roughly nine tenths of which appear only once. This clone was picked up one time. The sample consisted of blood. The chain combines TRBV19 with TRBJ2-7, with D possibly matching TRBD1 (6 bases). The TCR sequence derives from a man aged 45 to 65 in good health. The CDR3 reads CASSIDRDTERREQYF. CDR3 sequence (DNA): TGTGCCAGTAGTATAGATCGGGACACCGAGCGGAGGGAGCAGTACTTC.